A single sample is the source of the 28 T cell receptor beta chains below, sequenced in a study of shared clonotypes between healthy human individuals. Clones were read by immunoSEQ multiplex PCR, and TCRdb kept only the in-frame ones, dropping some. The table has almost 700,000 clones, about 90% seen once. CD45RO-negative CD8 cells positively selected for CCR7 made up the naive population, which excluded terminally differentiated effector memory CD45RA+ cells. Specimen: naive CD8+ T cells sorted from blood. These receptors all stem from a man between 25 and 39 years old in good health.

The chain employs TRBV7-9 and TRBJ2-4; no clear D gene. Trimming removed 5 bases from V and 6 bases from J, with 5 bases in between. CDR3 length equals 11 residues. CDR1 is SEHNR and CDR2 is FQNEAQ in the germline V gene (reference sequence). The DNA for the CDR3 is TGTGCCAGCAGCAATGGAAACATTCAGTACTTC. Translating gives CASSNGNIQYF.

This clone appeared a single time. This chain links TRBV11-2 with TRBJ2-3; 15 bases are shared with TRBD2. The CDR3 sequence is 17 residues long. The junction had 7 bases not matched to a gene; V was cut back by 4 bases and J by 5 bases. Per germline, CDR1 SGHAT and CDR2 FQNNGV. The CDR3 sequence is CASSSRTSGRGEDTQYF. For the CDR3, the DNA is TGTGCCAGCAGCTCCCGGACTAGCGGGAGGGGGGAAGATACGCAGTATTTT.

The V gene is TRBV27, the J gene TRBJ2-7, with D perhaps given as TRBD1 or TRBD2 (5 bases each). V shed 2 bases and J shed 5 bases, with 16 bases lying between them. CDR1 is MNHEY, CDR2 SMNVEV, per germline (reference sequence). This CDR3 has 15 amino acids. Here the CDR3 reads CASSLMARMGDEQYF. The CDR3 region has the DNA TGTGCCAGCAGTTTAATGGCTAGGATGGGGGACGAGCAGTACTTC.

The V gene is TRBV9, the J gene TRBJ1-4; D ambiguous. Germline-derived CDR1 and CDR2 are SGDLS and YYNGEE. The CDR3 totals 14 residues. V was clipped by 0 bases and J by 7 bases, with 10 bases between them. The DNA of the CDR3 is TGTGCCAGCAGCGTAGACAGTGTTTCTGAAAAACTGTTTTTT. It is translated as CASSVDSVSEKLFF.

The chain is built from TRBV5-6 and TRBJ1-1; D is unclear. The germline CDR1 and CDR2 sequences are SGHDT and YYEEEE. V was pared by 0 bases and J by 3 bases, with 12 bases between. This CDR3 contains 15 residues. CDR3 residues: CASSLGPPRDTEAFF. CDR3 coding DNA: TGTGCCAGCAGCTTGGGACCCCCTCGGGACACTGAAGCTTTCTTT. The full variable domain, in which reference TRBV5-6 and TRBJ1-1 provide the parts outside the CDR3, is DAGVTQSPTHLIKTRGQQVTLRCSPKSGHDTVSWYQQALGQGPQFIFQYYEEEERQRGNFPDRFSGHQFPNYSSELNVNALLLGDSALYLCASSLGPPRDTEAFFGQGTRLTVV.

The CDR3 DNA follows: TGTGCCACCCGCCGGGGAGGGCGCGAGCAGTACTTC. This gives the protein CATRRGGREQYF. V usage is TRBV27 and J usage is TRBJ2-7; TRBD2 matches 7 bases. The V gene end was trimmed by 10 bases and the J gene end by 6 bases; junction bases not matched to a gene: 9. Germline V gene data show CDR1 as MNHEY and CDR2 as SMNVEV (reference sequence). The CDR3 has 12 amino acids.

The chain carries TRBV7-8 and TRBJ2-7; D call uncertain. The CDR3 covers 14 residues. V was trimmed by 5 bases and J by 5 bases, leaving 16 bases between them. CDR1 is SGHVS and CDR2 is FQNEAQ in the germline V gene. The CDR3 DNA sequence: TGTGCCAGCAGCCGAGATTTTGGCCGTAACGAGCAGTACTTC. It specifies CASSRDFGRNEQYF.

The chain carries TRBV19 and TRBJ2-1; 7 positions match TRBD1. The CDR3 has 13 residues. V shed 5 bases, J shed 9 bases, and the junction held 7 bases outside the gene matches. CDR1 is LNHDA, CDR2 SQIVND, per germline (reference sequence). Written as DNA, the CDR3 is TGTGCCAGTAGTTACCCGGACAGGACTGAGCAGTTCTTC. The encoded protein is CASSYPDRTEQFF.

The CDR3: CASSLVEYNEQFF. CDR3 bases: TGTGCCAGCAGCTTAGTCGAATACAATGAGCAGTTCTTC. The gene calls are TRBV7-2 and TRBJ2-1; no definite D call. This CDR3 has 13 amino acids. With 1 base removed from V and 4 bases from J, the gap between germline ends came to 5 bases. CDR1 SGHTA and CDR2 FQGNSA come from the germline V gene.

The chain joins TRBV29-1 to TRBJ2-2, with TRBD1 matching over 7 bases. The CDR3 totals 13 residues. Trimming took 1 base from V and 6 from J; bases not matched to a gene: 2. Per the germline V gene, CDR1 is SQVTM and CDR2 is ANQGSEA. In DNA form, the CDR3 reads TGCAGCGTTGAAGGTCAGGGGGCCGGGGAGCTGTTTTTT. Its protein product is CSVEGQGAGELFF.

V is TRBV11-2 and J is TRBJ2-7, with D perhaps TRBD1 (6 bases). Between the trimmed V and J ends, which lost 2 bases and 3 bases, there was a span of 14 bases. The length of the CDR3 is 15 residues. Germline CDR1 reads SGHAT; CDR2 reads FQNNGV. CDR3 nucleotide sequence: TGTGCCAGCAGCTTATATCAGGGGATCAACTACGAGCAGTACTTC. Protein: CASSLYQGINYEQYF. Supplemented by reference TRBV11-2 and TRBJ2-7, the full variable domain reads EAGVAQSPRYKIIEKRQSVAFWCNPISGHATLYWYQQILGQGPKLLIQFQNNGVVDDSQLPKDRFSAERLKGVDSTLKIQPAKLEDSAVYLCASSLYQGINYEQYFGPGTRLTVT.

The chain joins TRBV5-1 to TRBJ2-7; D might be TRBD2 (6 bases). The germline V gene has CDR1 SGHRS and CDR2 YFSETQ. The CDR3 is 15 residues long. V shed 0 bases and J shed 5 bases, with 15 bases lying between them. The DNA of the CDR3 is TGCGCCAGCAGCTTGGAGCCTGGAGGGAGCAACGAGCAGTACTTC. It yields the protein CASSLEPGGSNEQYF.

The rearrangement uses TRBV9 and TRBJ2-1; D gene ambiguous. The germline V gene encodes CDR1 SGDLS and CDR2 YYNGEE. Trimming shortened V by 5 bases and J by 4 bases, and 19 bases separated the two germline ends. The CDR3 consists of 16 residues. CDR3 sequence: CASSVLGSGPYNEQFF. In DNA, the CDR3 is TGTGCCAGCAGTGTATTGGGGTCCGGCCCGTACAATGAGCAGTTCTTC.

A word on this clone: Other nucleotide sequences from this sample produce the same CDR3. The chain recombines TRBV7-9 with TRBJ2-1; no definite D call. Germline assignment: CDR1 SEHNR and CDR2 FQNEAQ (reference sequence). V was cut by 3 bases and J by 7 bases, with 4 bases left in between. The CDR3 consists of 11 residues. CDR3 region: CASSFSNEQFF. CDR3 in DNA: TGTGCCAGCAGCTTCTCTAATGAGCAGTTCTTC. The variable domain in full, completed from reference TRBV7-9 and TRBJ2-1, reads DTGVSQNPRHKITKRGQNVTFRCDPISEHNRLYWYRQTLGQGPEFLTYFQNEAQLEKSRLLSDRFSAERPKGSFSTLEIQRTEQGDSAMYLCASSFSNEQFFGPGTRLTVL.

As concerns this clone: Other DNA sequences within the sample encode an identical CDR3. The V call is TRBV7-9, the J call TRBJ2-7; D is unresolved. Germline V gives CDR1 SEHNR, CDR2 FQNEAQ (reference sequence). CDR3 length equals 12 residues. The V and J ends lost 5 bases and 1 base respectively, with 6 bases between them. The DNA of the CDR3 is TGTGCCAGCAGCCTCGGATCCTACGAGCAGTACTTC. Residues: CASSLGSYEQYF.

This clone has only a few counts. CDR3 residues: CASRGGGPYGGQFF. Written as DNA, the CDR3 is TGTGCCAGCAGGGGGGGAGGCCCCTACGGGGGGCAGTTCTTC. This sequence joins TRBV25-1 and TRBJ2-1; TRBD2 is a possible D gene (6 bases). CDR3 length: 14 residues. Trimming took 6 bases from V and 12 from J, leaving 21 bases between them. Looked up from germline, CDR1 is MGHDK and CDR2 is SYGVNS.

J is TRBJ2-7 and V is TRBV6-5, with D uncertain. CDR3 length: 12 residues. The ends were cut back, 6 bases at V and 6 bases at J, with 12 bases in the middle. Germline V lookup: CDR1 MNHEY, CDR2 SVGAGI. This CDR3 reads CASRGLTAEQYF. CDR3 sequence (DNA): TGTGCCAGCAGGGGTCTGACGGCCGAGCAGTACTTC.

The chain links TRBV19 to TRBJ2-7; 13 nucleotides align to TRBD2. CDR3 length: 14 residues. J gave up 9 bases and V 7 bases, and 9 bases lay outside the gene matches. Germline lookup yields CDR1 LNHDA and CDR2 SQIVND (reference sequence). The CDR3 loop reads CASNYGLAGDRQYF. The CDR3 nucleotides are TGTGCCAGTAACTACGGACTAGCGGGAGATCGGCAGTACTTC.

The rearrangement uses TRBV27 and TRBJ1-2, with D tentatively TRBD1 (5 bases). The CDR3 sequence is 15 residues long. CDR1 and CDR2 from the germline V gene are MNHEY and SMNVEV (reference sequence). Deletions cut 5 bases from V and 1 base from J, with 14 bases between. The DNA for the CDR3 is TGTGCCAGCAGTCCAGGGTTGATGGTTAACTATGGCTACACCTTC. Translation: CASSPGLMVNYGYTF.

This chain joins TRBV7-8 and TRBJ2-3; TRBD2 aligns across 9 bases. The CDR3 totals 15 residues. Germline CDR1 SGHVS, CDR2 FQNEAQ. J gave up 6 bases and V 6 bases, and 10 bases lay outside the gene matches. The CDR3 loop reads CASSSGTSPRDTQYF. DNA of the CDR3: TGTGCCAGCAGTTCAGGGACTAGCCCGAGGGATACGCAGTATTTT.

The chain joins TRBV5-5 to TRBJ2-6; D is possibly TRBD2 (6 bases). Germline values: CDR1 SGHKS, CDR2 YYEKEE (reference sequence). V lost 2 bases to trimming and J lost 4 bases, with 10 bases between them. The CDR3 extends over 15 amino acids. The CDR3 DNA reads TGTGCCAGCAGCTTTGGAGGGGTCGGGGCCAACGTCCTGACTTTC. Translating it yields CASSFGGVGANVLTF.

The CDR3 region has the DNA TGTGCCAGCAGTGTTCTTAAGCGGGGGTTCACAGATACGCAGTATTTT. Translation: CASSVLKRGFTDTQYF. This chain joins TRBV6-1 and TRBJ2-3; TRBD2 agrees at 8 bases. CDR1 MNHNS and CDR2 SASEGT come from the germline V gene. The CDR3 contains 16 residues. The V gene end was trimmed by 4 bases and the J gene end by 2 bases; junction bases not matched to a gene: 8.

This chain links TRBV7-8 with TRBJ1-1, with D possibly matching TRBD1 (5 bases). The CDR3 sequence is 14 residues long. The V end was cut by 3 bases, the J end by 3 bases, with 11 bases between. Germline values: CDR1 SGHVS, CDR2 FQNEAQ. CDR3 in DNA: TGTGCCAGCAGCTTTACCGACAGATACACTGAAGCTTTCTTT. This gives the protein CASSFTDRYTEAFF.

The chain employs TRBV11-3 and TRBJ2-7; the D gene is possibly TRBD1 (6 bases). The CDR3 length is 12 residues. The V end lost 5 bases, the J end lost 7 bases, and 12 bases lay between the germline ends. The germline V gene has CDR1 SGHNT and CDR2 YENEEA. In nucleotides, the CDR3 is TGTGCCAGCAGCGAAGCAGGGACAGAGCAGTACTTC. Protein product: CASSEAGTEQYF.

This rearrangement joins TRBV7-6 to TRBJ2-2, with D maybe TRBD2 (6 bases). The V end was cut by 5 bases, the J end by 6 bases, with 19 bases between. This CDR3 has 16 amino acids. Germline V gene lookup returns CDR1 SGHVS and CDR2 FNYEAQ. CDR3 sequence reads: CASSHPGGDNSGELFF. The CDR3 DNA follows: TGTGCCAGCAGCCACCCCGGCGGGGATAATTCCGGGGAGCTGTTTTTT.

This clone was counted a few times. The chain recombines TRBV10-2 with TRBJ2-7, with D tentatively TRBD2 (6 bases). Germline loops: CDR1 WSHSY, CDR2 SAAADI. The CDR3 spans 13 residues. V was trimmed by 4 bases and J by 7 bases, leaving 14 bases between them. The CDR3 nucleotides are TGCGCCAGCAGTGTTGCGGGATCGGGTGAGCAGTACTTC. Translation: CASSVAGSGEQYF.

This chain uses TRBV7-9 with TRBJ2-7; 10 bases line up with TRBD1. This CDR3 spans 15 amino acids. J gave up 3 bases and V 5 bases, and 7 bases lay outside the gene matches. The germline V gene encodes CDR1 SEHNR and CDR2 FQNEAQ (reference sequence). The CDR3 loop is CASSGPGTGVYEQYF. CDR3 DNA sequence: TGTGCCAGCAGCGGCCCCGGGACAGGGGTCTACGAGCAGTACTTC.

The V call is TRBV11-2, the J call TRBJ2-1; D gene ambiguous. The ends were cut back, 5 bases at V and 1 base at J, with 12 bases in the middle. Germline V gene data show CDR1 as SGHAT and CDR2 as FQNNGV. There are 15 residues in the CDR3. The CDR3 sequence: CASSHGRTSYNEQFF. The CDR3 nucleotides are TGTGCCAGCAGCCATGGACGCACATCCTACAATGAGCAGTTCTTC. Full variable domain (rest looked up from reference TRBV11-2 and TRBJ2-1): EAGVAQSPRYKIIEKRQSVAFWCNPISGHATLYWYQQILGQGPKLLIQFQNNGVVDDSQLPKDRFSAERLKGVDSTLKIQPAKLEDSAVYLCASSHGRTSYNEQFFGPGTRLTVL.